These T cell receptor beta chains were read from a single sample in a study of OX40 agonist ivuxolimab in advanced cancers. Generated by immunoSEQ multiplex PCR, the TCRdb table keeps only in-frame clones and is missing some. The sample has some 90,000 clones; about 87% are singletons. The sequencing used CD4+ or CD8+ T cells sorted from blood, collected in a trial of the OX40 agonist ivuxolimab. The receptors were gathered from an adult with an advanced solid tumor such as melanoma, head and neck, liver or kidney cancer. Both conserved end residues are part of each CDR3. Fields, in order: clone size, D gene, V gene, J gene, CDR3 DNA, CDR3 protein. The D gene is left open where the match is weak. For some rows the clone size is stated as once, few or many, or as a class when expanded; others skip it.

>-|-|TRBV19|TRBJ2-3
TGTGCCAGTAGTATAGGGGAGTCAGATACGCAGTATTTT
CASSIGESDTQYF
>-|-|TRBV5-1|TRBJ1-2
TGCGCCAGCAGCTTGGGGCAGCTAGCTAACTATGGCTACACCTTC
CASSLGQLANYGYTF
>-|TRBD1|TRBV18|TRBJ1-2
TGTGCCAGCCAAGGGTCGTCGGGGACAGAAATTTACGGCTACACCTTC
CASQGSSGTEIYGYTF
>-|-|TRBV5-6|TRBJ1-2
TGTGCCAGCAGCTTGGGGTCGCGTTCCGGGGATAACTATGGCTACACCTTC
CASSLGSRSGDNYGYTF
>few|-|TRBV7-2|TRBJ2-2
TGTGCCAGCAGCCCTGACTGGAGTCGGGAGCTGTTTTTT
CASSPDWSRELFF
>-|-|TRBV10-1|TRBJ1-1
TGCGCCAGCAGTGCATCCCTGAACACTGAAGCTTTCTTT
CASSASLNTEAFF
>-|TRBD1|TRBV7-9|TRBJ1-1
TGTGCCAGCAGCTTAGGGATAGGGACAGGGGCGATCGGGGAAGCTTTCTTT
CASSLGIGTGAIGEAFF
>-|-|TRBV11-3|TRBJ1-1
TGTGCCTCAGGGGTGGGGGCAGAAGCTTTCTTT
CASGVGAEAFF
>-|-|TRBV5-1|TRBJ2-3
TGCGCCAGCAGCTTTTCAGAGTTCACAGATACGCAGTATTTT
CASSFSEFTDTQYF
>-|-|TRBV27|TRBJ2-6
TGTGCCAGCAGTTTATCGTTAAGGTTCTCTGGGGCCAACGTCCTGACTTTC
CASSLSLRFSGANVLTF
>-|TRBD2|TRBV9|TRBJ2-1
TGTGCCAGCAGCGTAGCATGGACTAGCGGGAGTAATGAGCAGTTCTTC
CASSVAWTSGSNEQFF
>-|-|TRBV27|TRBJ1-4
TGTGCCAGCAGTCGAGTTGGAGGCAATGAAAAACTGTTTTTT
CASSRVGGNEKLFF
>-|-|TRBV30|TRBJ2-3
TGTGCCTGGAGTGCGGGGAGGGGGTTTATGACAGATACGCAGTATTTT
CAWSAGRGFMTDTQYF
>-|-|TRBV27|TRBJ1-6
TGTGCCAGCAGTTCGAATTCACCCCTCCACTTT
CASSSNSPLHF
>-|-|TRBV28|TRBJ2-5
TGTGCCAGCAGGTCCTTACGGGAGACCCAGTACTTC
CASRSLRETQYF
>-|-|TRBV6-4|TRBJ2-1
TGTGCCAGCAGTGACTCGAGTAGCTCCTACAATGAGCAGTTCTTC
CASSDSSSSYNEQFF
>-|TRBD2|TRBV10-2|TRBJ2-7
TGCGCCAGCGCTCTAGCGGGAGGGAACTACGAGCAGTACTTC
CASALAGGNYEQYF
>-|-|TRBV28|TRBJ2-3
TGTGCCAGCAGGAGGGCATTGGATACGCAGTATTTT
CASRRALDTQYF
>-|-|TRBV11-2|TRBJ2-1
TGTGCCAGCAGCTCCCAGCGGAGCGTAGGTTACAATGAGCAGTTCTTC
CASSSQRSVGYNEQFF
>-|TRBD2|TRBV10-3|TRBJ2-1
TGTGCCATCAGTGAGTCCTCTAGCGGGAGTCGTTCCAAATTCTTC
CAISESSSGSRSKFF
>-|TRBD1|TRBV28|TRBJ2-3
TGTGCCAGCAGTTCCCGGACAGGGTACACAGATACGCAGTATTTT
CASSSRTGYTDTQYF
>-|-|TRBV5-4|TRBJ2-2
TGTGCCAGCAGCTTGACCGGGTCCACCGGGGAGCTGTTTTTT
CASSLTGSTGELFF
>-|TRBD1|TRBV2|TRBJ2-3
TGTGCCAGCAGTGGCCGACAGGGTTTCACAGATACGCAGTATTTT
CASSGRQGFTDTQYF
>-|-|TRBV6-1|TRBJ2-3
TGTGCCAGCACTGGATCGACAGATACGCAGTATTTT
CASTGSTDTQYF
>once|-|TRBV29-1|TRBJ1-5
TGCAGCATAGGGGGGGGTGGAAGCAATCAGCCCCAGCATTTT
CSIGGGGSNQPQHF
>-|-|TRBV4-1|TRBJ2-5
TGCGCCAGCAGCCAAGTAGGCACTAGAGAGACCCAGTACTTC
CASSQVGTRETQYF
>-|TRBD2|TRBV5-6|TRBJ2-5
TGTGCCAGCAGCATTGGACTAGCGCAGGAGACCCAGTACTTC
CASSIGLAQETQYF
>few|TRBD1|TRBV6-5|TRBJ1-2
TGTGCCAGCAGGACCGGGACAGAAGGCTACACCTTC
CASRTGTEGYTF
>-|-|TRBV27|TRBJ1-4
TGTGCCAGCAGCCCCTTATCCGCAACTAATGAAAAACTGTTTTTT
CASSPLSATNEKLFF
>once|-|TRBV7-9|TRBJ2-7
TGTGCCAGCAGCTTTGCGGGGGCTACGGGTGACGGGGAGCAGTACTTC
CASSFAGATGDGEQYF
>-|-|TRBV30|TRBJ1-2
TGTGCCTGGAGTGTACTGGGGAACTATGGCTACACCTTC
CAWSVLGNYGYTF
>-|-|TRBV5-1|TRBJ2-3
TGCGCCAGCAGCTTGGATCGGGCGGACAGCACAGATACGCAGTATTTT
CASSLDRADSTDTQYF
>-|-|TRBV9|TRBJ1-4
TGTGCCAGCAGCTCCCCCCGGGGACATGGAAATGAAAAACTGTTTTTT
CASSSPRGHGNEKLFF
>once|TRBD1|TRBV15|TRBJ2-5
TGTGCCACCAGCAGGGACGGGACAGCCCAAGAGACCCAGTACTTC
CATSRDGTAQETQYF
>few|-|TRBV2|TRBJ1-2
TGTGCCAGCAGTGCAGGGGTCCATGGCTACACCTTC
CASSAGVHGYTF
>-|-|TRBV6-1|TRBJ2-3
TGTGCCAGCAGTCTCAGGGGTGGGGATACGCAGTATTTT
CASSLRGGDTQYF